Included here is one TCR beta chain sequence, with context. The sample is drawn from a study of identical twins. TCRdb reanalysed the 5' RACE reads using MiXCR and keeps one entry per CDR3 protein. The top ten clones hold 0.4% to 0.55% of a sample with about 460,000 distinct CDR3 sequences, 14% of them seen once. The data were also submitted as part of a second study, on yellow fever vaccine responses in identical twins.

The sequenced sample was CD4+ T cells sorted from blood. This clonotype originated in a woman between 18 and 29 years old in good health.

The CDR3 protein is CASTAGRDEQYF. CDR3 DNA: TGTGCCAGCACCGCTGGCCGGGACGAGCAGTACTTC. The rearrangement joins TRBV28 to TRBJ2-7, with D hard to call. CDR1 and CDR2 from the germline V gene are MDHEN and SYDVKM. V lost 7 bases and J lost 5, with 12 bases in between. This CDR3 has 12 amino acids.